This is a list of T cell receptor beta chains from one sample in a study of blood T cell repertoires in COVID-19. Profiling relied on immunoSEQ multiplex PCR, and the TCRdb table lists in-frame clones only, not all of them. The top ten clones hold roughly 12% of a sample with about 440,000 clones, 88% of them seen once. Sequenced: peripheral blood. Receptor source: a woman between 45 and 65 years old with COVID-19, enrolled during active disease. The CDR3 runs from the conserved cysteine through the conserved F or W. The D gene is left open where the match is weak. The size entry is marked missing in some rows and otherwise reads once, few, many or a size class.

j_call clone_size v_call d_call cdr3_aa cdr3_nt
TRBJ1-2 . TRBV15 . CATSTRTVGVYTF TGTGCCACCAGCACCCGGACTGTCGGGGTCTACACCTTC
TRBJ1-4 . TRBV19 . CASGTPTTNEKLFF TGTGCCAGTGGGACACCGACAACTAATGAAAAACTGTTTTTT
TRBJ2-5 few TRBV7-9 TRBD1 CASSLGTGSWGTQYF TGTGCCAGCAGCTTAGGGACAGGGAGTTGGGGGACCCAGTACTTC
TRBJ2-7 . TRBV7-8 TRBD1 CASTLTGQAYEQYF TGTGCCAGCACCCTGACAGGGCAGGCCTACGAGCAGTACTTC
TRBJ2-7 . TRBV6-5 . CASTRAGVSSYEQYF TGTGCCAGCACCCGGGCCGGGGTAAGCTCCTACGAGCAGTACTTC
TRBJ1-1 . TRBV30 . CAWSGQSHTEAFF TGTGCCTGGAGTGGGCAGTCCCACACTGAAGCTTTCTTT
TRBJ1-1 once TRBV7-9 . CASSPEGTEAFF TGTGCCAGCAGTCCCGAGGGCACTGAAGCTTTCTTT
TRBJ2-5 few TRBV5-1 . CASSLMAGVAGETQYF TGCGCCAGCAGCTTGATGGCAGGGGTGGCAGGGGAGACCCAGTACTTC
TRBJ1-4 . TRBV28 . CASRQREKLFF TGTGCCAGCAGACAGAGAGAAAAACTGTTTTTT
TRBJ1-5 . TRBV11-2 . CASSLEGRNQPQHF TGTGCCAGCAGCCTGGAGGGTCGCAATCAGCCCCAGCATTTT
TRBJ2-5 . TRBV18 . CASSRQARETQYF TGTGCCAGCTCACGACAGGCGAGGGAGACCCAGTACTTC
TRBJ1-4 . TRBV2 . CASSSQGGKLFF TGTGCCAGCAGCTCCCAAGGCGGAAAACTGTTTTTT
TRBJ2-6 . TRBV28 TRBD2 CASSRRGTGANVLTF TGTGCCAGCTCTCGGCGGGGGACCGGGGCCAACGTCCTGACTTTC
TRBJ1-1 . TRBV10-3 . CAISDDSLTHEAFF TGTGCCATCAGTGACGACAGCCTCACCCATGAAGCTTTCTTT
TRBJ1-2 . TRBV6-4 TRBD1 CASSDTDRGQVYTF TGTGCCAGCAGTGACACCGACAGGGGGCAAGTCTACACCTTC
TRBJ1-2 . TRBV6-5 . CASSRPGQSYGYTF TGTGCCAGCAGCCGCCCGGGACAATCATATGGCTACACCTTC
TRBJ2-7 . TRBV6-5 TRBD2 CASSYQRGGPYEQYF TGTGCCAGCAGTTACCAGCGGGGGGGGCCCTACGAGCAGTACTTC
TRBJ1-1 . TRBV5-1 . CASSQGPVNTEAFF TGCGCCAGCAGCCAGGGGCCAGTGAACACTGAAGCTTTCTTT
TRBJ1-4 . TRBV7-9 TRBD1 CASRMGQGNEKLFF TGTGCCAGCAGGATGGGACAGGGTAATGAAAAACTGTTTTTT
TRBJ2-1 . TRBV6-5 . CASCTDPYNEQFF TGTGCCAGCTGCACAGACCCGTACAATGAGCAGTTCTTC
TRBJ1-3 . TRBV4-1 TRBD1 CASSQVETGRSGNTIYF TGCGCCAGCAGCCAAGTGGAGACAGGGAGGTCTGGAAACACCATATATTTT
TRBJ1-1 . TRBV6-1 . CASSDPGTEAFF TGTGCCAGCAGTGACCCGGGGACTGAAGCTTTCTTT
TRBJ1-2 . TRBV7-9 TRBD1 CASSLAETGAFGYTF TGTGCCAGCAGCTTAGCAGAAACAGGGGCGTTCGGCTACACCTTC
TRBJ1-1 . TRBV5-1 TRBD1 CASSWGQGAVTEAFF TGCGCCAGCAGCTGGGGACAGGGGGCGGTCACTGAAGCTTTCTTT
TRBJ2-7 . TRBV6-2/TRBV6-3 TRBD1 CASSYPMTGGLMSYEQYF TGTGCCAGCAGTTACCCTATGACAGGGGGCCTGATGTCCTACGAGCAGTACTTC
TRBJ1-6 . TRBV13 . CASSLDLGSNNSPLHF TGTGCCAGCAGCTTAGATCTGGGCTCCAATAATTCACCCCTCCACTTT
TRBJ2-5 . TRBV20-1 TRBD2 CSASRLAGQETQYF TGCAGTGCTAGTCGACTAGCGGGGCAAGAGACCCAGTACTTC
TRBJ1-5 once TRBV7-2 . CASSLDRAQPQHF TGTGCCAGCAGCTTAGATCGAGCCCAGCCCCAGCATTTT
TRBJ2-7 . TRBV5-1 . CASSLDPPAYEQYF TGCGCCAGCAGCTTGGACCCCCCGGCCTACGAGCAGTACTTC
TRBJ1-1 . TRBV3-1/TRBV3-2 TRBD1 CASSRQGSRTEAFF TGTGCCAGCAGCCGACAGGGGAGTAGGACTGAAGCTTTCTTT
TRBJ1-5 . TRBV5-6 TRBD1 CASSLGRGKPQHF TGTGCCAGCAGCTTGGGCAGGGGGAAGCCCCAGCATTTT
TRBJ2-7 . TRBV9 TRBD1 CASSGQGYEQYF TGTGCCAGCAGCGGACAGGGCTACGAGCAGTACTTC
TRBJ1-1 . TRBV12-5 . CASGLILGGITEAFF TGTGCTAGTGGTTTGATACTGGGGGGAATTACTGAAGCTTTCTTT
TRBJ1-1 once TRBV5-1 TRBD1 CASSVNQGARTEAFF TGCGCCAGCAGCGTGAACCAGGGGGCGAGAACTGAAGCTTTCTTT
TRBJ2-2 . TRBV10-3 . CAISETSHRELFF TGTGCCATCAGTGAAACGAGTCACCGGGAGCTGTTTTTT
TRBJ1-5 . TRBV7-2 . CASSSPGSQPQHF TGTGCCAGCAGCAGCCCTGGGAGTCAGCCCCAGCATTTT
TRBJ2-1 . TRBV6-1 TRBD2 CASSETGGINEQFF TGTGCCAGCAGTGAAACGGGGGGGATAAATGAGCAGTTCTTC
TRBJ2-3 . TRBV12-3/TRBV12-4 . CASSLMSGDTQYF TGTGCCAGCAGTTTGATGAGCGGCGATACGCAGTATTTT
TRBJ1-5 . TRBV19 . CASSIVGGQQPQHF TGTGCCAGTAGTATAGTTGGGGGCCAACAGCCCCAGCATTTT
TRBJ1-3 . TRBV19 . CASSATGLSRGNTIYF TGTGCCAGTAGTGCTACAGGGCTTTCTAGAGGAAACACCATATATTTT
TRBJ1-1 . TRBV11-2 . CASSFSIAEAFF TGTGCCAGCAGCTTTAGTATTGCTGAAGCTTTCTTT
TRBJ1-1 . TRBV14 TRBD1 CASSQVGTVNTEAFF TGTGCCAGCAGCCAAGTCGGGACAGTAAACACTGAAGCTTTCTTT
TRBJ1-3 . TRBV7-8 . CASSSTGTGNTIYF TGTGCCAGCAGCTCCACAGGGACTGGAAACACCATATATTTT
TRBJ1-2 . TRBV21-1 . CASSKAAPGTGFYGYTF TGTGCCAGCAGCAAAGCAGCCCCCGGGACAGGGTTCTATGGCTACACCTTC
TRBJ1-3 . TRBV6-5 . CASSPSVGTGNTIYF TGTGCCAGCAGCCCGTCCGTCGGTACGGGAAACACCATATATTTT
TRBJ2-5 . TRBV24-1 TRBD2 CATSDLGAGGGETQYF TGTGCCACCAGTGATTTGGGAGCGGGGGGCGGAGAGACCCAGTACTTC
TRBJ2-2 . TRBV28 . CASRLQGGTGELFF TGTGCCAGCAGGCTGCAGGGTGGCACCGGGGAGCTGTTTTTT
TRBJ1-3 . TRBV6-5 . CASSYSIAGNTIYF TGTGCCAGCAGTTACTCGATCGCGGGAAACACCATATATTTT
TRBJ2-2 few TRBV11-2 TRBD2 CASSSLAGGPTGELFF TGTGCCAGCAGCTCTCTAGCGGGGGGGCCCACCGGGGAGCTGTTTTTT
TRBJ2-7 . TRBV11-2 . CASSLSSYEQYF TGTGCCAGCAGCCTAAGCTCCTACGAGCAGTACTTC
TRBJ1-5 . TRBV6-5 . CASALMQPQHF TGTGCCAGCGCCCTAATGCAGCCCCAGCATTTT
TRBJ2-5 . TRBV25-1 . CASSEFPSGGETQYF TGTGCCAGCAGTGAATTTCCCTCAGGTGGGGAGACCCAGTACTTC
TRBJ1-1 . TRBV15 TRBD1 CATSRSPEGAAEAFF TGTGCCACCAGCAGGTCCCCCGAGGGGGCGGCTGAAGCTTTCTTT